The rows below give T cell receptor beta chains drawn from one sample of a study of T cell changes during pregnancy in multiple sclerosis. Clones were sequenced by immunoSEQ multiplex PCR, and TCRdb holds only the in-frame ones, with some missing. The data contain approximately 59,000 clones, around nine tenths of them seen just once; the ten biggest clones take up 1.4% to 1.5%. The sequenced sample was peripheral blood, obtained in the third trimester of pregnancy. Every receptor here comes from a female donor in good health, enrolled as a control in a pregnancy study. Each CDR3 is given with its conserved first and last residue. D genes are given only for firm matches. Rows give clone size only sometimes, using once, few, many, or a class for an expanded clone.

>TRBJ1-1|-|TRBV19|-
TGTGCCAGTGGGCAGACGAACACTGAAGCTTTCTTT
CASGQTNTEAFF
>TRBJ2-7|-|TRBV18|-
TGTGCCAGCTTCCCGGACAGCTCCTACGAGCAGTACTTC
CASFPDSSYEQYF
>TRBJ2-2|TRBD2|TRBV11-2|-
TGTGCCAGCAGCCGTACTAGCGGGGGGACGAACACCGGGGAGCTGTTTTTT
CASSRTSGGTNTGELFF
>TRBJ2-7|-|TRBV6-6|-
TGTGCCAGCAGTTACCCGGGGCAGGGGTCCCTCTACGAGCAGTACTTC
CASSYPGQGSLYEQYF
>TRBJ2-2|-|TRBV27|-
TGTGCCAGCAGTTTATATCGGAGCACCGGGGAGCTGTTTTTT
CASSLYRSTGELFF
>TRBJ1-2|-|TRBV4-3|-
TGCGCCAGCAGCCAAGAAGGTGGAGCTGGCTACACCTTC
CASSQEGGAGYTF
>TRBJ2-1|TRBD2|TRBV5-8|-
TGTGCCAGCAGCTTGGCGTCGGGGGGGCTGGGCAATGAGCAGTTCTTC
CASSLASGGLGNEQFF
>TRBJ2-3|-|TRBV19|-
TGTGCCAGTAGTGTACGGGATTCGACACAGGATACGCAGTATTTT
CASSVRDSTQDTQYF
>TRBJ2-1|-|TRBV30|-
TGTGCCTGGTCAGCCTTCTTGCGGGGAACCAATGAGCAGTTCTTC
CAWSAFLRGTNEQFF
>TRBJ2-7|TRBD1|TRBV13|-
TGTGCCAGCAGCTTAGCGGGACAGGGACACTACGAGCAGTACTTC
CASSLAGQGHYEQYF
>TRBJ2-1|-|TRBV6-5|-
TGTGCCAGCAGTTACTCGAGTGATAATGAGCAGTTCTTC
CASSYSSDNEQFF
>TRBJ1-6|-|TRBV10-2|-
TGCGCCAGCATAGCGTCTTATAATTCACCCCTCCACTTT
CASIASYNSPLHF
>TRBJ1-2|TRBD1|TRBV7-2|few
TGTGCCAGCAGCCTACGACCGGGACAGGGGCCTGGCTACACCTTC
CASSLRPGQGPGYTF
>TRBJ2-1|-|TRBV4-2|-
TGTGCCAGCAGCCGCGAACTCGGGACAAACAATGAGCAGTTCTTC
CASSRELGTNNEQFF
>TRBJ2-3|TRBD1|TRBV11-1|-
TGTGCCAGCAGCCCGAGGGGGCCCACAGATACGCAGTATTTT
CASSPRGPTDTQYF
>TRBJ1-5|TRBD1|TRBV4-1|-
TGCGCCAGCAGCCAAGGGGTCAGACAGGGTAGCAATCAGCCCCAGCATTTT
CASSQGVRQGSNQPQHF
>TRBJ2-6|-|TRBV2|-
TGTGCCAGCAGCGCGGGTTGGCGCTCTGGGGCCAACGTCCTGACTTTC
CASSAGWRSGANVLTF
>TRBJ2-3|TRBD2|TRBV30|-
TGTGCCTGCCATCCTGTCAGGCCTAGCGGACATCCAGATACGCAGTATTTT
CACHPVRPSGHPDTQYF
>TRBJ2-7|-|TRBV29-1|-
TGCAGCGTTGAAGTCAGGGGGGACGAGCAGTACTTC
CSVEVRGDEQYF
>TRBJ2-1|TRBD2|TRBV4-1|-
TGCGCCAGCAGCCAAGACCCACTAGCGGGGACCCCCTACAATGAGCAGTTCTTC
CASSQDPLAGTPYNEQFF
>TRBJ1-2|-|TRBV11-2|few
TGTGCCAGCACCCCGGGCAGGGCGAACTATGGCTACACCTTC
CASTPGRANYGYTF
>TRBJ1-6|TRBD1|TRBV27|once
TGTGCCAGCAGTTTCAAGGGGGCTCGGGGCAGCTCCTATAATTCACCCCTCCACTTT
CASSFKGARGSSYNSPLHF
>TRBJ1-2|TRBD1|TRBV7-3|once
TGTGCCAGCAGCTTAGCAGGACAGGCCGGCTACACCTTC
CASSLAGQAGYTF
>TRBJ2-7|-|TRBV10-3|-
TGTGCCATCAGTGAGTCGGGCAGGGGCCACGAGCAGTACTTC
CAISESGRGHEQYF
>TRBJ1-6|TRBD1|TRBV2|few
TGTGCCAGCAGTGGGGGGACAGGGACCTCACCCCTCCACTTT
CASSGGTGTSPLHF
>TRBJ2-1|-|TRBV18|-
TGTGCCAGCTCACCACTTACGGCGGGGCACTTCAATGAGCAGTTCTTC
CASSPLTAGHFNEQFF
>TRBJ2-2|TRBD2|TRBV19|-
TGTGCCAGTAGGGTATTTAGCGGGGGGGCCGCAGGGCGCACCGGGGAGCTGTTTTTT
CASRVFSGGAAGRTGELFF
>TRBJ1-4|TRBD1|TRBV7-2|-
TGTGCCAGCAGCCGAACCGGGACAGCGAATGAAAAACTGTTTTTT
CASSRTGTANEKLFF
>TRBJ2-1|TRBD1|TRBV4-1|-
TGCGCCAGCAGCCAAGAAGGGATAGGGACAGGGTACAATGAGCAGTTCTTC
CASSQEGIGTGYNEQFF
>TRBJ1-2|-|TRBV7-9|few
TGTGCCAGCAGCCCTAGCGGGCCGCACTATGGCTACACCTTC
CASSPSGPHYGYTF
>TRBJ2-3|TRBD2|TRBV6-6|-
TGTGCCAGCAGTCGGGGGGGGACAGATACGCAGTATTTT
CASSRGGTDTQYF
>TRBJ2-5|TRBD2|TRBV15|-
TGTGCCACCAGCAGCTACGGGACTAGCGGGAAAGAGACCCAGTACTTC
CATSSYGTSGKETQYF
>TRBJ1-1|-|TRBV2|-
TGTGCCAGCAGTGGCAGGGCTATCGCTTTCTTT
CASSGRAIAFF
>TRBJ2-1|TRBD1|TRBV7-9|-
TGTGCCAGCAGCTTCATACAGGGGGAGTACAATGAGCAGTTCTTC
CASSFIQGEYNEQFF
>TRBJ2-3|TRBD2|TRBV7-3|-
TGTGCCAGCAGCTTTAATAGCGGGGCGGGCACAGATACGCAGTATTTT
CASSFNSGAGTDTQYF
>TRBJ2-3|-|TRBV7-9|once
TGTGCCAGCAGCCCACAAGATCGAAGCACAGATACGCAGTATTTT
CASSPQDRSTDTQYF
>TRBJ2-2|TRBD1|TRBV5-1|-
TGCGCCAGCAGGAAGACAGGGAGCCACACCGGGGAGCTGTTTTTT
CASRKTGSHTGELFF
>TRBJ1-2|-|TRBV5-1|-
TGCGCCAGCAGCTGGCGAAGCGGGGGGATCTATGGCTACACCTTC
CASSWRSGGIYGYTF
>TRBJ2-5|TRBD2|TRBV4-3|-
TGCGCCAGCAGCCAAGCGGGGGGGGTGCGGGAGACCCAGTACTTC
CASSQAGGVRETQYF
>TRBJ2-7|TRBD1|TRBV4-2|-
TGTGCCAGCAGCCAAAGGACAGGGGGCTACGAGCAGTACTTC
CASSQRTGGYEQYF
>TRBJ1-2|TRBD1|TRBV11-2|-
TGTGCCAGCAGCCCACAGGGGTTCTATGGCTACACCTTC
CASSPQGFYGYTF
>TRBJ2-1|TRBD1|TRBV9|-
TGTGCCAGCGGACAGGACCCAAATTCAAGGCAGTTCTTC
CASGQDPNSRQFF
>TRBJ2-7|TRBD2|TRBV5-4|-
TGTGCCAGCAGCCCCGGGACTAGCGGCCGGGGCGAGCAGTACTTC
CASSPGTSGRGEQYF
>TRBJ1-2|TRBD1|TRBV4-3|-
TGCGCCAGCAGCCAAGATCGGAGAGACAGGGACTATGGCTACACCTTC
CASSQDRRDRDYGYTF
>TRBJ2-1|TRBD1|TRBV7-3|few
TGTGCCAGCAGCTTAAGACAGGGGGCCTACAATGAGCAGTTCTTC
CASSLRQGAYNEQFF
>TRBJ1-2|-|TRBV19|-
TGTGCCAGTAGTACTACGACTCCTAACTATGGCTACACCTTC
CASSTTTPNYGYTF
>TRBJ1-2|-|TRBV27|-
TGTGCCAGCAGTTTCGGCCGCACAGGGAACTATGGCTACACCTTC
CASSFGRTGNYGYTF
>TRBJ2-7|TRBD1|TRBV18|-
TGTGCCAGCTCAGCAACCGGGACAGGGCACTACGAGCAGTACTTC
CASSATGTGHYEQYF
>TRBJ1-4|TRBD1|TRBV5-6|-
TGTGCCAGCAGCTTGGGGACAGGATGGGGAAAACTGTTTTTT
CASSLGTGWGKLFF
>TRBJ1-1|TRBD1|TRBV5-1|once
TGCGCCAGCAGCTTTCAGGGGGTGGGCACTGAAGCTTTCTTT
CASSFQGVGTEAFF
>TRBJ2-7|TRBD1|TRBV6-6|-
TGTGCCAGCAGGCGACAGGGCCCCCTCGAGCAGTACTTC
CASRRQGPLEQYF
>TRBJ2-7|TRBD2|TRBV5-6|-
TGTGCCAGCAGCTTGATTAAGAGGCGGGGGGGCCTCTACGAGCAGTACTTC
CASSLIKRRGGLYEQYF
>TRBJ1-2|-|TRBV10-3|-
TGTGCCACCATCGGAGGGGAGGGGGTCTATGGCTACACCTTC
CATIGGEGVYGYTF
>TRBJ1-4|TRBD1|TRBV2|-
TGTGCCAGCAGGGACAGGGGACTCCCTAATGAAAAACTGTTTTTT
CASRDRGLPNEKLFF
>TRBJ2-3|TRBD2|TRBV4-3|-
TGCGCCAGCAGCCGCCGGGGAAGCGGGGGGGCCACAGATACGCAGTATTTT
CASSRRGSGGATDTQYF
>TRBJ2-3|-|TRBV5-1|-
TGCGCCAGCAGCTCTTCAGATACGCAGTATTTT
CASSSSDTQYF
>TRBJ2-7|TRBD1|TRBV27|once
TGTGCCAGCAGCCCTCGTCAGGGGGCGGAAAACTACGAGCAGTACTTC
CASSPRQGAENYEQYF
>TRBJ2-7|TRBD1|TRBV5-6|-
TGTGCCAGCAGCGTTAGGACAGGGGTGCTGAGCGAGCAGTACTTC
CASSVRTGVLSEQYF
>TRBJ2-2|-|TRBV9|-
TGTGCCAGCAGCCCCCAGTGGATAGCGAGCACCGGGGAGCTGTTTTTT
CASSPQWIASTGELFF
>TRBJ1-1|-|TRBV5-4|few
TGTGCCAGCAGCACTGTTAACACTGAAGCTTTCTTT
CASSTVNTEAFF